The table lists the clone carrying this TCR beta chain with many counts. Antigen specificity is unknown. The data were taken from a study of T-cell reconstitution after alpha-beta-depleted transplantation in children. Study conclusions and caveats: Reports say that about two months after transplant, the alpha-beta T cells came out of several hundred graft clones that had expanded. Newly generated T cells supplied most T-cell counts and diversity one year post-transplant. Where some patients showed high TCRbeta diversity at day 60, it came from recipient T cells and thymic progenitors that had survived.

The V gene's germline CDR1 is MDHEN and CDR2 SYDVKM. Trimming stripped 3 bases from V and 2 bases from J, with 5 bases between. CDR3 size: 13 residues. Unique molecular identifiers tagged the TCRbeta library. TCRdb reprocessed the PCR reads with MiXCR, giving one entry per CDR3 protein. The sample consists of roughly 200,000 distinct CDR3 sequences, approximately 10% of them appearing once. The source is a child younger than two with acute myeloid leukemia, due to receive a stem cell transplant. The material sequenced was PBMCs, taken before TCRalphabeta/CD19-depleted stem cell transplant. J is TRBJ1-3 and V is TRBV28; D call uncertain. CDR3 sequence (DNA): TGTGCCAGCAGTTTGGCGGCTGGAAACACCATATATTTT. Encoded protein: CASSLAAGNTIYF. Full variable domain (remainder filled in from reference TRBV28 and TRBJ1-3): DVKVTQSSRYLVKRTGEKVFLECVQDMDHENMFWYRQDPGLGLRLIYFSYDVKMKEKGDIPEGYSVSREKKERFSLILESASTNQTSMYLCASSLAAGNTIYFGEGSWLTVV.